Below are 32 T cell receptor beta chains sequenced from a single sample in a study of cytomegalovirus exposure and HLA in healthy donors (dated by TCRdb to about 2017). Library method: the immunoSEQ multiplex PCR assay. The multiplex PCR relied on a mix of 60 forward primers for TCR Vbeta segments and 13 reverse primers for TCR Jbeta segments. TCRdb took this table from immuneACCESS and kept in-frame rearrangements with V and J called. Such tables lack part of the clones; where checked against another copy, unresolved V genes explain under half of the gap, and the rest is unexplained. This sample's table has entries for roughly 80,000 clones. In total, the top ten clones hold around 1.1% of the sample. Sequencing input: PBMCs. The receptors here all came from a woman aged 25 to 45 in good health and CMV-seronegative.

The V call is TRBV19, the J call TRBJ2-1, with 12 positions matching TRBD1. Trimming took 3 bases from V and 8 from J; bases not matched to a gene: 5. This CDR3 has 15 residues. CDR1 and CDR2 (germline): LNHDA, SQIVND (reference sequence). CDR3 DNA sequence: TGTGCCAGTAGTATGCCGGGACAGGGGGCATATGAGCAGTTCTTC. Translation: CASSMPGQGAYEQFF.

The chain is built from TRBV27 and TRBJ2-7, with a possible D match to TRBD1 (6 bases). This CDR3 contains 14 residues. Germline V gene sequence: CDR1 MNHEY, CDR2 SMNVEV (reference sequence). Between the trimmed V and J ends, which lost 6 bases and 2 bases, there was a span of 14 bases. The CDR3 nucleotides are TGTGCCAGCAGCCCCTGGGGGCCCCCCTACGAGCAGTACTTC. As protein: CASSPWGPPYEQYF.

The CDR3 DNA sequence: TGTGCCAGCAGTTCCGGACAGGGGGCCTCCTACGAGCAGTACTTC. Its translation is CASSSGQGASYEQYF. The chain employs TRBV7-9 and TRBJ2-7; 11 bases line up with TRBD1. CDR3 length: 15 residues. Germline V lookup: CDR1 SEHNR, CDR2 FQNEAQ (reference sequence). The trim removed 6 bases at V and 0 bases at J, leaving 4 bases unmatched.

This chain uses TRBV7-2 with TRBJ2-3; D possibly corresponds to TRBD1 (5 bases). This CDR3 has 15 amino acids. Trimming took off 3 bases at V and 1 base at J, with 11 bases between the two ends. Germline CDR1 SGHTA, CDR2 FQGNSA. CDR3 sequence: CASSFQGKGTDTQYF. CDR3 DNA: TGTGCCAGCAGCTTCCAGGGAAAGGGCACAGATACGCAGTATTTT.

As DNA, the CDR3 is TGTGCCAGCAGTGAGAGGACAGGCGAAAAACTGTTTTTT. Translation gives CASSERTGEKLFF. The chain uses TRBV6-1 and TRBJ1-4; TRBD1 agrees at 7 bases. The CDR3 contains 13 residues. The ends lost 3 bases at V and 8 bases at J; junction bases unmatched: 3. Germline CDR1 reads MNHNS; CDR2 reads SASEGT.

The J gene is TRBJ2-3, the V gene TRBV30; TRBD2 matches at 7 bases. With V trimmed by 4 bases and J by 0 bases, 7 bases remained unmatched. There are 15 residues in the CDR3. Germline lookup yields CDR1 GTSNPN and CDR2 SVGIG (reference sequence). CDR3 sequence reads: CAWTSGTTSTDTQYF. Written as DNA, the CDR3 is TGTGCCTGGACCTCCGGGACTACCAGCACAGATACGCAGTATTTT.

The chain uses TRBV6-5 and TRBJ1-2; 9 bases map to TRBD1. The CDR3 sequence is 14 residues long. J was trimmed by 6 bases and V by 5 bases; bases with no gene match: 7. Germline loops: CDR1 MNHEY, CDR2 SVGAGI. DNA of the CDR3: TGTGCCAGCAGTAACGGACAGGGGAAAGATGGCTACACCTTC. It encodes CASSNGQGKDGYTF.

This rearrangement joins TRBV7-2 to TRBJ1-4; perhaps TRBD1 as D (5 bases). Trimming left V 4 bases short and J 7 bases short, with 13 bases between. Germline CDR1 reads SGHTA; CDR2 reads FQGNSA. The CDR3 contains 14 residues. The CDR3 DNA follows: TGTGCCAGCAGCTCCCGCGGGGCAGGTGAAAAACTGTTTTTT. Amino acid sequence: CASSSRGAGEKLFF.

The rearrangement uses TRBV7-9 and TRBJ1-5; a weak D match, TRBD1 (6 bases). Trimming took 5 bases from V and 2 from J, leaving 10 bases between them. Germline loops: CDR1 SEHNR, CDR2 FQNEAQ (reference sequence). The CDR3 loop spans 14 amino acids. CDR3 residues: CASSPPGGNQPQHF. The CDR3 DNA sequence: TGTGCCAGCAGCCCACCAGGGGGCAATCAGCCCCAGCATTTT.

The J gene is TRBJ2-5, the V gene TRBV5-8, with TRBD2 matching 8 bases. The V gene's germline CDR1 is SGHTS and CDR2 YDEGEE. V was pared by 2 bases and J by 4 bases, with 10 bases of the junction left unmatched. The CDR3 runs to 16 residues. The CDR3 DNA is TGTGCCAGCAGCTTTTCGAGAGCGGGAGCACGAGAGACCCAGTACTTC. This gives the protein CASSFSRAGARETQYF.

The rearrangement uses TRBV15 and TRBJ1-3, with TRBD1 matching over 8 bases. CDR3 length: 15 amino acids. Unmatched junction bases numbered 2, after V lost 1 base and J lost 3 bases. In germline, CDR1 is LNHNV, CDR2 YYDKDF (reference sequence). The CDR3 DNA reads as TGTGCCACCAGCAGAGGGACAGGGATTGGAAACACCATATATTTT. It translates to CATSRGTGIGNTIYF.

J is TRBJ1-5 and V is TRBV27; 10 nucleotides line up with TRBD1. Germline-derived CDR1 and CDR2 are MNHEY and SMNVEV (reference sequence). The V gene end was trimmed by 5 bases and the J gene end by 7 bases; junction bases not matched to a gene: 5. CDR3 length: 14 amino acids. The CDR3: CASSPDRGGQPQHF. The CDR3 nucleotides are TGTGCCAGCAGTCCGGACAGGGGGGGACAGCCCCAGCATTTT.

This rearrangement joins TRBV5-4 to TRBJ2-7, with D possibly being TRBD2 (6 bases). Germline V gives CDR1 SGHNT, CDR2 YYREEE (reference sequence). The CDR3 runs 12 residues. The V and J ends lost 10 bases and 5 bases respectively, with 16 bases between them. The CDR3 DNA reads TGTGCCTACGGAGGTAGGGAGGACGAGCAGTACTTC. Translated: CAYGGREDEQYF.

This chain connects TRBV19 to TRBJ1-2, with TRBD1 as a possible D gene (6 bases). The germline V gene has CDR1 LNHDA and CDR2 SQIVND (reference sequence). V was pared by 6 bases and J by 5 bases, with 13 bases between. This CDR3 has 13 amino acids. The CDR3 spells CASSLQGGYGYTF. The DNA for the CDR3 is TGTGCCAGTAGCTTACAGGGCGGGTATGGCTACACCTTC.

The CDR3 region is CASRLTGQNTEAFF. The CDR3 DNA is TGTGCCAGCAGATTGACAGGTCAGAACACTGAAGCTTTCTTT. The chain links TRBV6-5 to TRBJ1-1; possibly TRBD1 for D (6 bases). V lost 6 bases and J 1 base, leaving 12 bases between the germline ends. This CDR3 contains 14 residues. Germline values: CDR1 MNHEY, CDR2 SVGAGI.

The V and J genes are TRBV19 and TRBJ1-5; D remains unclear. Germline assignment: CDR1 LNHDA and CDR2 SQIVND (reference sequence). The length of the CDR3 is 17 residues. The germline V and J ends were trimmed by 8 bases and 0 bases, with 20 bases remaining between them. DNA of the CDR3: TGTGCCAGTCCCAAACCGAACAGAAGTTATAGCAATCAGCCCCAGCATTTT. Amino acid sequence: CASPKPNRSYSNQPQHF.

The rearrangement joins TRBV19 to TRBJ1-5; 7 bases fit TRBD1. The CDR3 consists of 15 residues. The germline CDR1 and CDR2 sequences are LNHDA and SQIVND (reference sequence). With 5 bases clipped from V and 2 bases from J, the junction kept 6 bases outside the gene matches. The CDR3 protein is CASSFDRVGNQPQHF. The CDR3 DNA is TGTGCCAGTAGTTTCGACAGGGTAGGCAATCAGCCCCAGCATTTT.

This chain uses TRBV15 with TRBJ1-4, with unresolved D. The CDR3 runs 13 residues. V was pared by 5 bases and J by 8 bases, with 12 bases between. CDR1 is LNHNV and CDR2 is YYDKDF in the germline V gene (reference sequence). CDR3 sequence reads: CATSPGIGEKLFF. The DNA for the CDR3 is TGTGCCACCAGCCCCGGGATTGGGGAAAAACTGTTTTTT.

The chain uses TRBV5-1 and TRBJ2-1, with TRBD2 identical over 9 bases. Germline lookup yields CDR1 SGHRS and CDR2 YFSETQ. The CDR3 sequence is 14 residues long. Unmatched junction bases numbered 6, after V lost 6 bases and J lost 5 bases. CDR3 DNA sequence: TGCGCCAGCAAAACTAGCGGGCGAAACAATGAGCAGTTCTTC. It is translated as CASKTSGRNNEQFF. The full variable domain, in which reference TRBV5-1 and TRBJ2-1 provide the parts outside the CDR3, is KAGVTQTPRYLIKTRGQQVTLSCSPISGHRSVSWYQQTPGQGLQFLFEYFSETQRNKGNFPGRFSGRQFSNSRSEMNVSTLELGDSALYLCASKTSGRNNEQFFGPGTRLTVL.

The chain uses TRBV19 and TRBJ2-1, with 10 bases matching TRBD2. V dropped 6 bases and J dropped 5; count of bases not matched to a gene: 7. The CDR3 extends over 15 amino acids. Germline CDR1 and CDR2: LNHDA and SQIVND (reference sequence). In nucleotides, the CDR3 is TGTGCCAGTAGCGTACTAGCGGGATGGAACAATGAGCAGTTCTTC. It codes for CASSVLAGWNNEQFF. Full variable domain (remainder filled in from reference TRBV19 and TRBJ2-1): DGGITQSPKYLFRKEGQNVTLSCEQNLNHDAMYWYRQDPGQGLRLIYYSQIVNDFQKGDIAEGYSVSREKKESFPLTVTSAQKNPTAFYLCASSVLAGWNNEQFFGPGTRLTVL.

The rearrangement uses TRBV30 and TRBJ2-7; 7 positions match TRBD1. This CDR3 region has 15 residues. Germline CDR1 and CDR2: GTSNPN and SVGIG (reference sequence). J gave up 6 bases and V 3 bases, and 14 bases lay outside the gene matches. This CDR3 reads CAWSHTGTAAGEQYF. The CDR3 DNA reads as TGTGCCTGGAGCCATACCGGGACAGCGGCCGGCGAGCAGTACTTC.

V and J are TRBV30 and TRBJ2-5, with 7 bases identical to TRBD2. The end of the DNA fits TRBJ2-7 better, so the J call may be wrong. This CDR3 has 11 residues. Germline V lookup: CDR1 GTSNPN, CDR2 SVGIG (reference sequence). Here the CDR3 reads CAWGGVYEQYF. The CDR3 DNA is TGTGCCTGGGGGGGGGTCTACGAGCAGTACTTC.

The CDR3 here is CASSGQGHSGETQYF. The CDR3 DNA reads as TGTGCCAGCAGCGGACAGGGGCATTCAGGGGAGACCCAGTACTTC. The rearrangement joins TRBV2 to TRBJ2-5, with 9 bases that match TRBD1. Per germline, CDR1 SNHLY and CDR2 FYNNEI. The CDR3 is 15 residues long. V gave up 6 bases and J gave up 5 bases; unmatched junction bases: 10.

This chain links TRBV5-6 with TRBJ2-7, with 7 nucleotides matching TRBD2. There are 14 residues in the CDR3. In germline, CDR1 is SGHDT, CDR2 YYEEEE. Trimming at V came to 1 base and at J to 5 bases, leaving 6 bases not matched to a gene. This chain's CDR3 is CASSLYGRSDEQYF. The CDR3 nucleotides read TGTGCCAGCAGCTTGTACGGGAGGAGCGACGAGCAGTACTTC.

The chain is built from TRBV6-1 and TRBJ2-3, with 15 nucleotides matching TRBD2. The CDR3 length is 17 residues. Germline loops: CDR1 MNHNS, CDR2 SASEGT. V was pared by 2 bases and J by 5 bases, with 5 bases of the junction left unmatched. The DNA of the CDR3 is TGTGCCAGCAGTGAAAAAAGGGGACTAGCGGGGGGAGATACGCAGTATTTT. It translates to CASSEKRGLAGGDTQYF.

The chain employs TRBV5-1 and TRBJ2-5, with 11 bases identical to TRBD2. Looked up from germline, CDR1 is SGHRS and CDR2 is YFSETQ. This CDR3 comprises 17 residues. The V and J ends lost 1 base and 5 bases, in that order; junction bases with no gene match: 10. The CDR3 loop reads CASSLSGSGRAYETQYF. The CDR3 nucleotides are TGCGCCAGCAGCTTGTCAGGTAGCGGGAGGGCCTATGAGACCCAGTACTTC.

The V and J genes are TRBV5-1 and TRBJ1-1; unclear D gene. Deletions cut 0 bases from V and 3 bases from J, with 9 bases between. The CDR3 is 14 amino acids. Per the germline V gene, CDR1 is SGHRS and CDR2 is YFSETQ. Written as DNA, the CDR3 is TGCGCCAGCAGCTTGGGTAGCCGGGACACTGAAGCTTTCTTT. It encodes CASSLGSRDTEAFF. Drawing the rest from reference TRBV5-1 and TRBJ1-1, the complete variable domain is KAGVTQTPRYLIKTRGQQVTLSCSPISGHRSVSWYQQTPGQGLQFLFEYFSETQRNKGNFPGRFSGRQFSNSRSEMNVSTLELGDSALYLCASSLGSRDTEAFFGQGTRLTVV.

CDR3 sequence reads: CASSPRLAGVGETQYF. CDR3 nucleotide sequence: TGTGCCAGCAGCCCCCGACTAGCGGGAGTCGGGGAGACCCAGTACTTC. J is TRBJ2-5 and V is TRBV4-2; 12 bases are shared with TRBD2. The CDR3 runs to 16 residues. Unmatched junction bases numbered 8, after V lost 4 bases and J lost 5 bases. Germline V gene data show CDR1 as LGHNA and CDR2 as YNFKEQ.

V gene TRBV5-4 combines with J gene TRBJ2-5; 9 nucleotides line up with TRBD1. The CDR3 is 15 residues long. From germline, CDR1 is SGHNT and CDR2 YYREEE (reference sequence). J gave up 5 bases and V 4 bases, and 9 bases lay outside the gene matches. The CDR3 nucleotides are TGTGCCAGCAGCCCGGGACAGGGCTCAGAGGAGACCCAGTACTTC. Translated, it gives CASSPGQGSEETQYF.

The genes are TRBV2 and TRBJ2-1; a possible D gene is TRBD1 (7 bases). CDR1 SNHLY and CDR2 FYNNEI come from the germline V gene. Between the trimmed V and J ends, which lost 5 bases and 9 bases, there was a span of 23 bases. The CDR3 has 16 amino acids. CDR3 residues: CASSIQGTGIVGEQFF. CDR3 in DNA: TGTGCCAGCAGTATACAGGGGACTGGGATTGTGGGTGAGCAGTTCTTC.

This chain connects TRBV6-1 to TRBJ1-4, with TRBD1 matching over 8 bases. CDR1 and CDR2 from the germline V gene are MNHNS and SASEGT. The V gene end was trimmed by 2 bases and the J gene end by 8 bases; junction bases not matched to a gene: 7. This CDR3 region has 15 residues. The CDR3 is CASSELQGAAEKLFF. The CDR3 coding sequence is TGTGCCAGCAGTGAATTGCAGGGGGCGGCCGAAAAACTGTTTTTT.

For the CDR3, the DNA is TGCGCCAGCAGCCGGGGTGGCCTGGGGTACAATGAGCAGTTCTTC. Its protein is CASSRGGLGYNEQFF. The chain carries TRBV5-1 and TRBJ2-1; a weak D match, TRBD2 (5 bases). Germline V gene lookup returns CDR1 SGHRS and CDR2 YFSETQ. The CDR3 is made up of 15 amino acids. Trimming took off 4 bases at V and 4 bases at J, with 15 bases between the two ends.